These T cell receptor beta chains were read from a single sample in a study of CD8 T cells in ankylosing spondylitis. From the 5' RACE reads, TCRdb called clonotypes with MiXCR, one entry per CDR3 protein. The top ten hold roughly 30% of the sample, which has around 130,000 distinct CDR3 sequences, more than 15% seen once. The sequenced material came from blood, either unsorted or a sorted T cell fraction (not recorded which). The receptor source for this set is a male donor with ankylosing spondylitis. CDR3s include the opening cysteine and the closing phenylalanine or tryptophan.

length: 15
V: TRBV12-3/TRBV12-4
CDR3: CAILKTIEWGHEQYF

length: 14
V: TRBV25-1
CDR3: CASSEWDLVHEQYF

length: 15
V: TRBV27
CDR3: CASSPYPPSGPTGFF

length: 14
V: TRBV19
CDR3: CASSSPGTSTEAFF

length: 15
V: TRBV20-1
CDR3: CSARSAGGPRGEQFF

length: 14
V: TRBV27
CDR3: CASRTGTSTDTQYF

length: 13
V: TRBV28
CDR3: CASSLPGTYEQYF

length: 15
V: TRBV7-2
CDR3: CASSLGPLRTDTQYF

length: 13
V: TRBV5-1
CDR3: CASSYRGGGEQYF

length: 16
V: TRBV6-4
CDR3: CASSDSGLAPYNEQFF

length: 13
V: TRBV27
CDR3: CAVRGGTNYGYTF

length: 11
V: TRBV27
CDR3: CASGGKQPQHF

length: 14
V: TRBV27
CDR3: CASSQRDGGGELFF

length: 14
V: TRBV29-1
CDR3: CSVEGDRGQETQYF

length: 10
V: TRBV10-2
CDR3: CASGRGEQYF

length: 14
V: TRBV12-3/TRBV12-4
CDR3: CASRPTGDNEKLFF

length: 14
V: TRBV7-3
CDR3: CASSHAGGIDTQYF

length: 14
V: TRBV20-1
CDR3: CSAPREHRHYEQYF

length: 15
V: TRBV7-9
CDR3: CASSPTPPWTDEQFF

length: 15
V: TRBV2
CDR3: CASSEPGQLYNEQFF

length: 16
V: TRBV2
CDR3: CASASWGFSGANVLTF

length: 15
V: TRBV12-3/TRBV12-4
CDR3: CASSLRQAVGYGYTF

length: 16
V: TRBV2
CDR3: CASSEFTGVRSWEQYF

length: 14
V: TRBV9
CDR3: CASSPGREGYEQYF

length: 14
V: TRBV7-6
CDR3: CASSPERGTDTQYF

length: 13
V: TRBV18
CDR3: CASSPAAGDTQYF

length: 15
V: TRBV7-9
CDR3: CARGILRRNYNEQFF

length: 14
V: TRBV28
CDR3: CASSFLRELKTQYF

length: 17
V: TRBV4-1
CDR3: CASSPTPGGRSYNEQFF

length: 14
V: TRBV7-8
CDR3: CASSFDGYGGELFF

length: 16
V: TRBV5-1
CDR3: CASTLLSASITDTQYF

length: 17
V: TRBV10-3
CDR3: CAISESLRDRLTYEQYF

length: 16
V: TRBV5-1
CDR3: CASSRDYHPSTDTQYF

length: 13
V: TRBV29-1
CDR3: CSGGDIPTKGQYF

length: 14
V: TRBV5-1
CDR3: CASGPGGSSDTQYF

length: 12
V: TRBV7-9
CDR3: CANLAGANVLTF

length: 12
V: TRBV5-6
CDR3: CASTRGYNEQFF

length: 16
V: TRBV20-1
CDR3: CSAREVGGQVNTEAFF

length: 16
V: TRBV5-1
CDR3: CASTLVGDYLLEEQFF

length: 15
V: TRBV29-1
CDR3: CSVEESGWDVNEQFF

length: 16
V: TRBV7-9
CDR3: CASSLEIVSNTGELFF

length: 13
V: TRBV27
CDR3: CASAMGGYYEQYF

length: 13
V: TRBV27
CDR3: CASSLSQHNEQFF

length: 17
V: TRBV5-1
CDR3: CASSFSLAGPNTGELFF

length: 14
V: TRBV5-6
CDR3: CASSLSAGNQPQHF

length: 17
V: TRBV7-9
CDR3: CASSSSAGHLVTYEQYF

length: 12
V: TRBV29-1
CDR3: CSVRDRGNEQFF

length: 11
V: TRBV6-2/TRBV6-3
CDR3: CASRGGGEQFF

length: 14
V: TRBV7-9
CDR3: CASSGTGRENIQYF

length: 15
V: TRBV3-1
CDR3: CASSQEGAGTGELFF

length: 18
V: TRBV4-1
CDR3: CASSQEGPGQNSNQPQHF

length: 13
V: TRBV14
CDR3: CASSQDLVGIQYF

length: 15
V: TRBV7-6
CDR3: CASSLTGGQGDGYTF